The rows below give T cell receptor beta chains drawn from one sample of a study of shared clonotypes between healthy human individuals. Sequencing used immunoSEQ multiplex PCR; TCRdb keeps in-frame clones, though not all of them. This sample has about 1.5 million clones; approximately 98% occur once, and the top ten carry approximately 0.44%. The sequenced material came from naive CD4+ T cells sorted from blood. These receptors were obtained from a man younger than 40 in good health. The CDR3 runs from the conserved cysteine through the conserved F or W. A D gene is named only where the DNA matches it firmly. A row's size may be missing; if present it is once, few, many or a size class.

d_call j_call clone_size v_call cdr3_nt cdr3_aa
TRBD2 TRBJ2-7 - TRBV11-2 TGTGCCAGCAACCGACTAGCGAACTACGAGCAGTACTTC CASNRLANYEQYF
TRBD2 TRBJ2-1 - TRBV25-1 TGTGCCAGCGGAGGACTAGCGGTCAATGAGCAGTTCTTC CASGGLAVNEQFF
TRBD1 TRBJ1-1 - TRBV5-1 TGCGCCAGCAGCAAAGGGACAGGGGGAAACACTGAAGCTTTCTTT CASSKGTGGNTEAFF
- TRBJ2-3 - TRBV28 TGTGCCAGCAGCATTGGCGGGACAGATACGCAGTATTTT CASSIGGTDTQYF
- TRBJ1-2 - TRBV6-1 TGTGCCAGCACGGCGGCAGGATATGGCTACACCTTC CASTAAGYGYTF
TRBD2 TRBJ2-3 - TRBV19 TGTGCCAGTAGTATTACTAGCGGGAGGCCCACGCAGTATTTT CASSITSGRPTQYF
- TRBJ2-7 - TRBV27 TGTGCCAGCAGTCCCCGGGGGATACCCCGCCACGAGCAGTACTTC CASSPRGIPRHEQYF
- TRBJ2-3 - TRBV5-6 TGTGCCAGCAGCTTGGGACCGGATAGCACAGATACGCAGTATTTT CASSLGPDSTDTQYF
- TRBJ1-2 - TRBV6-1 TGTGCCAGCAGGATCACAGGGCTCTATGGCTACACCTTC CASRITGLYGYTF
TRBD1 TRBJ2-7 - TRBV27 TGTGCCAGCAGTTTATCCAGGGGGTCTAACGAGCAGTACTTC CASSLSRGSNEQYF
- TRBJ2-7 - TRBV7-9 TGTGCCAGCAGCCCTGGGGACTACGAGCAGTACTTC CASSPGDYEQYF
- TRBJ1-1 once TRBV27 TGTGCCAGCAGTTTAAAGGGAATGGGCACTGAAGCTTTCTTT CASSLKGMGTEAFF
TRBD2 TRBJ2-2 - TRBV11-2 TGTGCCAGCAGAACGGGACTAGCGGAAACCGGGGAGCTGTTTTTT CASRTGLAETGELFF
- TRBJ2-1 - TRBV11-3 TGTGCCAGCAGCTTAGGATCGGGCAATGAGCAGTTCTTC CASSLGSGNEQFF
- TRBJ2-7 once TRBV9 TGTGCCAGCAGCGTAGGGGTAGGACCGAATCACGAGCAGTACTTC CASSVGVGPNHEQYF
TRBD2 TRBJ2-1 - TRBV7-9 TGTGCCAGCAGCAGGACTAGCGGGGCCTACAATGAGCAGTTCTTC CASSRTSGAYNEQFF
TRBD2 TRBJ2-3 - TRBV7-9 TGTGCCAGCAGTCGAGGGCTAGCGGGAGACACAGATACGCAGTATTTT CASSRGLAGDTDTQYF
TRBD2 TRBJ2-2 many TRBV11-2 TGTGCCAGCAGCACCCGCGGGGGCGGGGAGCTGTTTTTT CASSTRGGGELFF